These 27 T cell receptor beta chains came from one sample sequenced in a study of blood T cell repertoires in COVID-19. Generated by immunoSEQ multiplex PCR, the TCRdb table keeps only in-frame clones and is missing some. Seen here are around 65,000 clones, 79% observed once, and the top ten hold approximately 15%. Sequenced material: peripheral blood. All receptors derive from a man aged 55 to 70 with acute or convalescent COVID-19.

The CDR3 reads CAWSESYEQYF. The DNA of the CDR3 is TGTGCCTGGAGTGAGAGCTACGAGCAGTACTTC. This chain joins TRBV30 and TRBJ2-7; D is unclear. The CDR3 is 11 amino acids. Trimming removed 1 base from V and 3 bases from J, with 4 bases in between. The germline gives CDR1 GTSNPN, CDR2 SVGIG (reference sequence). The full variable domain, with the rest looked up from reference TRBV30 and TRBJ2-7, is SQTIHQWPATLVQPVGSPLSLECTVEGTSNPNLYWYRQAAGRGLQLLFYSVGIGQISSEVPQNLSASRPQDRQFILSSKKLLLSDSGFYLCAWSESYEQYFGPGTRLTVT.

The CDR3 spells CASSARSLSYNEQFF. The CDR3 DNA reads as TGTGCCAGCAGCGCTCGTAGTCTCTCCTACAATGAGCAGTTCTTC. The gene calls are TRBV9 and TRBJ2-1; D gene ambiguous. V was trimmed by 3 bases and J by 0 bases, leaving 10 bases between them. Germline V gene lookup returns CDR1 SGDLS and CDR2 YYNGEE. The length of the CDR3 is 15 residues.

V and J are TRBV6-5 and TRBJ1-1, with D uncertain. There are 14 residues in the CDR3. V lost 7 bases to trimming and J lost 0 bases, with 12 bases between them. Germline V gene sequence: CDR1 MNHEY, CDR2 SVGAGI. CDR3 DNA: TGTGCCAGCACCTCGGCGGGATTGAACACTGAAGCTTTCTTT. It specifies CASTSAGLNTEAFF.

The gene calls are TRBV29-1 and TRBJ2-4, with D perhaps matching TRBD1 (5 bases). The V and J ends lost 7 bases and 3 bases respectively, with 19 bases between them. The germline gives CDR1 SQVTM, CDR2 ANQGSEA. The length of the CDR3 is 15 residues. This CDR3 is CSAAERGEVKNIQYF. CDR3 bases: TGCAGCGCCGCCGAAAGGGGCGAGGTCAAAAACATTCAGTACTTC.

The count of this clone is one. The rearrangement joins TRBV7-9 to TRBJ1-6, with TRBD1 matching 10 bases. The germline gives CDR1 SEHNR, CDR2 FQNEAQ (reference sequence). The CDR3 is made up of 15 amino acids. The ends lost 3 bases at V and 9 bases at J; junction bases unmatched: 5. This CDR3 is CASSFETGGISPLHF. The CDR3 DNA reads TGTGCCAGCAGCTTTGAGACAGGGGGCATTTCACCCCTCCACTTT.

The chain links TRBV19 to TRBJ2-2; D might be TRBD2 (5 bases). Germline-derived CDR1 and CDR2 are LNHDA and SQIVND (reference sequence). This CDR3 is built from 14 residues. V shed 8 bases and J shed 6 bases, with 16 bases lying between them. This chain's CDR3 is CASERDLEAGELFF. The CDR3 bases are TGTGCCAGTGAGAGGGATTTAGAGGCCGGGGAGCTGTTTTTT. Drawing the rest from reference TRBV19 and TRBJ2-2, the complete variable domain is DGGITQSPKYLFRKEGQNVTLSCEQNLNHDAMYWYRQDPGQGLRLIYYSQIVNDFQKGDIAEGYSVSREKKESFPLTVTSAQKNPTAFYLCASERDLEAGELFFGEGSRLTVL.

The chain's CDR3 is CASSLAGGTKGDTQYF. The CDR3 DNA reads TGTGCCAGCAGCTTGGCCGGGGGGACGAAAGGGGATACGCAGTATTTT. The chain carries TRBV5-8 and TRBJ2-3; 7 bases align to TRBD2. V was pared by 0 bases and J by 6 bases, with 10 bases of the junction left unmatched. CDR1 and CDR2 (germline): SGHTS, YDEGEE. The CDR3 is made up of 16 amino acids.

This CDR3 reads CASSLPYSYSGNTIYF. CDR3 DNA sequence: TGTGCCAGCAGCCTTCCTTACAGTTACTCTGGAAACACCATATATTTT. The chain is built from TRBV3-1 (or the pseudogene TRBV3-2) and TRBJ1-3; D uncertain. Trimming shortened V by 4 bases and J by 0 bases, and 13 bases separated the two germline ends. CDR3 length equals 16 residues. From germline, CDR1 is LGHDT and CDR2 YNNKEL (reference sequence).

V gene TRBV2 combines with J gene TRBJ1-6; a possible D gene is TRBD1 (6 bases). Germline V lookup: CDR1 SNHLY, CDR2 FYNNEI. The ends were cut back, 6 bases at V and 8 bases at J, with 8 bases in the middle. This CDR3 spans 12 amino acids. The CDR3 sequence is CASRDSYSPLHF. As DNA, the CDR3 is TGTGCCAGCAGGGACAGTTATTCACCCCTCCACTTT.

The V call is TRBV4-1, the J call TRBJ1-4; tentative D call: TRBD1 (5 bases). The CDR3 extends over 15 amino acids. The germline V and J ends were trimmed by 0 bases and 8 bases, with 13 bases remaining between them. Germline-derived CDR1 and CDR2 are MGHRA and YSYEKL. CDR3 region: CASSQDGHASEKLFF. CDR3 in DNA: TGCGCCAGCAGCCAAGATGGACATGCTTCCGAAAAACTGTTTTTT.

This clone was observed a single time. This chain links TRBV27 with TRBJ2-3, with 11 nucleotides matching TRBD2. The V segment lost 4 bases and the J segment 0 bases; nucleotides outside the gene matches: 9. CDR1 MNHEY and CDR2 SMNVEV come from the germline V gene (reference sequence). The CDR3 is made up of 18 amino acids. For the CDR3, the DNA is TGTGCCAGCAGTTCACGCCTGACTAGCGGGGCTAGCACAGATACGCAGTATTTT. It translates to CASSSRLTSGASTDTQYF.

This clone showed up many times. This chain links TRBV6-2 or TRBV6-3 with TRBJ1-1, with a possible D match to TRBD1 (5 bases). V was shortened by 6 bases and J by 3 bases, with 14 bases between the two germline ends. CDR1 and CDR2 from the germline V gene are MNHEY and SVGEGT. The CDR3 loop spans 14 amino acids. CDR3 DNA: TGTGCCAGCAGCCAACAGGCGTGGGACACTGAAGCTTTCTTT. Translation: CASSQQAWDTEAFF.

V usage is TRBV19 and J usage is TRBJ1-4; maybe TRBD1 (6 bases). The germline CDR1 and CDR2 sequences are LNHDA and SQIVND (reference sequence). V gave up 5 bases and J gave up 5 bases, with 21 bases separating them. This CDR3 spans 17 amino acids. CDR3 sequence reads: CASSERGLRGGNEKLFF. DNA of the CDR3: TGTGCCAGTAGTGAAAGAGGCCTCAGAGGGGGAAATGAAAAACTGTTTTTT.

This chain connects TRBV4-2 to TRBJ1-1, with D perhaps TRBD1 (5 bases). CDR3 size: 16 residues. Germline V CDR1 and CDR2: LGHNA, YNFKEQ. V was pared by 1 base and J by 5 bases, with 17 bases between. CDR3 sequence: CASSQGITGLATEAFF. The CDR3 DNA reads as TGTGCCAGCAGCCAAGGAATAACAGGTCTGGCGACTGAAGCTTTCTTT.

The chain uses TRBV2 and TRBJ1-2; 7 nucleotides align to TRBD1. The ends lost 8 bases at V and 5 bases at J; junction bases unmatched: 8. This CDR3 comprises 13 residues. CDR1 SNHLY and CDR2 FYNNEI come from the germline V gene. As DNA, the CDR3 is TGTGCCAGCCGGACGGGACAGCTTTATGGCTACACCTTC. This sequence encodes CASRTGQLYGYTF.

The rearrangement joins TRBV5-6 to TRBJ2-3; a possible D gene is TRBD2 (5 bases). Between the trimmed V and J ends, which lost 4 bases and 5 bases, there was a span of 11 bases. This CDR3 contains 13 residues. Germline values: CDR1 SGHDT, CDR2 YYEEEE. CDR3 DNA: TGTGCCAGCAGCCCCCTTGCGGGAGATACGCAGTATTTT. It translates to CASSPLAGDTQYF.

The chain recombines TRBV10-3 with TRBJ2-1; 11 bases match TRBD1. V dropped 3 bases and J dropped 9; count of bases not matched to a gene: 7. CDR3 size: 15 residues. Germline lookup yields CDR1 ENHRY and CDR2 SYGVKD. The CDR3 region is CAISDRDRGNGEQFF. DNA for the CDR3: TGTGCCATCAGTGACCGGGACAGGGGGAATGGTGAGCAGTTCTTC.

V gene TRBV29-1 combines with J gene TRBJ2-1, with a weak D call TRBD2 (5 bases). In germline, CDR1 is SQVTM, CDR2 ANQGSEA. With 7 bases removed from V and 8 bases from J, the gap between germline ends came to 18 bases. The CDR3 loop spans 13 amino acids. CDR3 sequence: CSAPRAWGDEQFF. The CDR3 nucleotides read TGCAGCGCCCCGCGGGCTTGGGGAGATGAGCAGTTCTTC.

In its sample, this clone was seen once. V is TRBV18 and J is TRBJ2-5, with 10 bases aligning to TRBD2. This CDR3 region has 18 residues. V shed 3 bases, J shed 0 bases, and the junction held 10 bases outside the gene matches. Germline CDR1 reads KGHSH; CDR2 reads LQKENI. The chain's CDR3 is CASSPYPERGGYQETQYF. The CDR3, as DNA: TGTGCCAGCTCACCCTACCCCGAGCGGGGGGGGTACCAAGAGACCCAGTACTTC.

The rearrangement joins TRBV12-3 or TRBV12-4 to TRBJ1-2, with D hard to call. The CDR3 spans 13 residues. V lost 11 bases to trimming and J lost 2 bases, with 15 bases between them. The CDR3 region has the DNA TGTGCCGGCTTCTCTCGTGTGAACTATGGCTACACCTTC. Encoded protein: CAGFSRVNYGYTF.

With respect to this clone: Given a much more abundant clone one base away, this may be a read error. The CDR3 protein is CASSGLAGGTDTQYF. The CDR3 coding sequence is TGTGCCAGCAGTGGACTAGCGGGGGGCACAGATACGCAGTATTTT. The J gene is TRBJ2-3, the V gene TRBV6-4, with 12 bases that match TRBD2. V trimming: 4 bases; J trimming: 1 base; junction bases outside the gene matches: 0. The CDR3 loop spans 15 amino acids. CDR1 and CDR2 from the germline V gene are MRHNA and SNTAGT.

The chain carries TRBV27 and TRBJ1-2; TRBD1 agrees at 10 bases. The J segment lost 8 bases and the V segment lost 5 bases, leaving 11 bases of the junction unmatched. Germline CDR1 is MNHEY and CDR2 is SMNVEV (reference sequence). The CDR3 covers 15 residues. The CDR3 nucleotides are TGTGCCAGCAGTCCCGTCGGACAGGGGGTAGGAGGCTACACCTTC. Encoded protein: CASSPVGQGVGGYTF.

Only one count was recorded for this clone. This chain joins TRBV7-6 and TRBJ1-6, with D maybe TRBD1 (5 bases). The ends were cut back, 9 bases at V and 9 bases at J, with 15 bases in the middle. This CDR3 is built from 13 residues. The germline V gene encodes CDR1 SGHVS and CDR2 FNYEAQ. Here the CDR3 DNA reads TGTGCCAGTTCAGCAGGGCTCGGTTCACCCCTCCACTTT. Translation: CASSAGLGSPLHF.

This chain joins TRBV6-5 and TRBJ1-1, with D possibly matching TRBD1 (5 bases). V was cut by 5 bases and J by 2 bases, with 12 bases left in between. This CDR3 spans 14 amino acids. The germline V gene encodes CDR1 MNHEY and CDR2 SVGAGI. CDR3 sequence (DNA): TGTGCCAGCAGTCGAGTGCAGGGTAACACTGAAGCTTTCTTT. Amino acids: CASSRVQGNTEAFF.

The rearrangement joins TRBV27 to TRBJ1-1; TRBD1 is a possible D gene (6 bases). The V gene's germline CDR1 is MNHEY and CDR2 SMNVEV (reference sequence). The ends were cut back, 1 base at V and 8 bases at J, with 8 bases in the middle. The CDR3 contains 12 residues. CDR3 in amino acids: CASSLFGQEAFF. The CDR3 nucleotides are TGTGCCAGCAGTTTATTCGGACAGGAAGCTTTCTTT.

The chain joins TRBV5-6 to TRBJ2-1; 9 bases are shared with TRBD1. Germline CDR1 reads SGHDT; CDR2 reads YYEEEE. J was trimmed by 8 bases and V by 0 bases; bases with no gene match: 6. This CDR3 is built from 15 residues. DNA for the CDR3: TGTGCCAGCAGCTTGGGGGACAGGGAACAGCATGAGCAGTTCTTC. Residues: CASSLGDREQHEQFF.

This chain connects TRBV11-2 to TRBJ1-1; D uncertain. Germline V lookup: CDR1 SGHAT, CDR2 FQNNGV. There are 11 residues in the CDR3. V lost 5 bases to trimming and J lost 4 bases, with 5 bases between them. The chain's CDR3 is CASSVSTEAFF. CDR3 coding DNA: TGTGCCAGCAGCGTGAGCACTGAAGCTTTCTTT.